This passage covers 8 T cell receptor beta chains from one sample sequenced in a study of blood T cell repertoires in COVID-19. TCRdb keeps only in-frame clones here, not all; method: immunoSEQ multiplex PCR. The sample holds some 300,000 clones, 80% to 90% seen once. The sample was peripheral blood. Every receptor here comes from a woman aged 45-60 years with COVID-19, enrolled during active disease.

The J gene is TRBJ2-3, the V gene TRBV7-6; 10 nucleotides agree with TRBD2. J was trimmed by 8 bases and V by 1 base; bases with no gene match: 18. CDR1 is SGHVS and CDR2 is FNYEAQ in the germline V gene. The CDR3 length is 19 residues. The CDR3 DNA follows: TGTGCCAGCAGCTTAGAACGATTCGAGTTAGCGGGAGGATGGGGTACGCAGTATTTT. Translated: CASSLERFELAGGWGTQYF.

The rearrangement uses TRBV12-5 and TRBJ1-5, with D maybe TRBD1 (6 bases). The germline gives CDR1 LGHNT, CDR2 FRNRAP. The CDR3 runs to 13 residues. Trimming cost V 3 bases and J 4 bases, with 7 bases left between them. CDR3 in amino acids: CASGFGQNQPQHF. CDR3 DNA sequence: TGTGCTAGTGGTTTCGGACAGAATCAGCCCCAGCATTTT.

V gene TRBV12-5 combines with J gene TRBJ2-7; D perhaps matches TRBD1 (6 bases). Trimming shortened V by 7 bases and J by 0 bases, and 13 bases separated the two germline ends. The CDR3 has 14 amino acids. Germline CDR1 LGHNT, CDR2 FRNRAP. The CDR3 sequence: CASARGYSSYEQYF. CDR3 sequence (DNA): TGTGCTAGTGCTAGGGGGTATAGCTCCTACGAGCAGTACTTC.

The chain carries TRBV18 and TRBJ2-2; D might be TRBD2 (6 bases). V was cut by 6 bases and J by 5 bases, with 10 bases left in between. The CDR3 contains 13 residues. Germline CDR1 and CDR2: KGHSH and LQKENI. The CDR3 nucleotides are TGTGCCAGCTCCCCGACTAGGACCGGGGAGCTGTTTTTT. This codes for CASSPTRTGELFF.

The rearrangement links TRBV18 to TRBJ1-6; D is ambiguous. CDR3 size: 14 residues. The germline gives CDR1 KGHSH, CDR2 LQKENI. Trimming cost V 3 bases and J 6 bases, with 9 bases left between them. CDR3 DNA sequence: TGTGCCAGCTCACCTCAGTCAACTAATTCACCCCTCCACTTT. Translated, it gives CASSPQSTNSPLHF.

In its sample, this clone was seen a few times. An end of the junction does not agree with germline; a read error may underlie this. V and J are TRBV6-1 and TRBJ1-2; D is possibly TRBD1 (5 bases). The CDR3 has 13 residues. The germline CDR1 and CDR2 sequences are MNHNS and SASEGT. The CDR3 DNA sequence: TGTGCCAGCAGTGAAGCTAAGGACATCGCCTCTGGCTTC. It encodes CASSEAKDIASGF.

This chain uses TRBV11-2 with TRBJ2-1; D is possibly TRBD2 (6 bases). The CDR3 totals 14 residues. The germline V gene has CDR1 SGHAT and CDR2 FQNNGV. Trimming removed 6 bases at V and 6 bases at J, with 15 bases between. The CDR3 here is CASSSIAGFNEQFF. In DNA form, the CDR3 reads TGTGCCAGCAGTTCCATTGCGGGGTTCAATGAGCAGTTCTTC.

The genes are TRBV18 and TRBJ1-5; D remains ambiguous. The CDR3 totals 18 residues. Germline CDR1 is KGHSH and CDR2 is LQKENI. Trimming removed 5 bases at V and 2 bases at J, with 22 bases between. The CDR3 loop is CASSSNRDRMEGNQPQHF. CDR3 nucleotides: TGTGCCAGCTCATCAAACCGGGATCGAATGGAGGGCAATCAGCCCCAGCATTTT. Based on the CDR3 plus reference TRBV18 and TRBJ1-5, the full variable domain is NAGVMQNPRHLVRRRGQEARLRCSPMKGHSHVYWYRQLPEEGLKFMVYLQKENIIDESGMPKERFSAEFPKEGPSILRIQQVVRGDSAAYFCASSSNRDRMEGNQPQHFGDGTRLSIL.